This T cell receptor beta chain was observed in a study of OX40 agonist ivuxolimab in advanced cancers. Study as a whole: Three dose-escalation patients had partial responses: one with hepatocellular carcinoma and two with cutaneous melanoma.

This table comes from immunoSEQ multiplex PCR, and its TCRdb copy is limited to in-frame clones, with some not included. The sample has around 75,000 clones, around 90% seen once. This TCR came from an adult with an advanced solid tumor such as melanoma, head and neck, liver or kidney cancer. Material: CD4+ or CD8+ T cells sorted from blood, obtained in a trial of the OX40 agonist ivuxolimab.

CDR3 residues: CASSARDRDIYGYTF. The CDR3 DNA reads TGTGCCAGTAGTGCCCGGGACAGGGATATCTATGGCTACACCTTC. V and J are TRBV19 and TRBJ1-2, with 9 positions matching TRBD1. The CDR3 contains 15 residues. J gave up 4 bases and V 5 bases, and 8 bases lay outside the gene matches. Per the germline V gene, CDR1 is LNHDA and CDR2 is SQIVND (reference sequence).